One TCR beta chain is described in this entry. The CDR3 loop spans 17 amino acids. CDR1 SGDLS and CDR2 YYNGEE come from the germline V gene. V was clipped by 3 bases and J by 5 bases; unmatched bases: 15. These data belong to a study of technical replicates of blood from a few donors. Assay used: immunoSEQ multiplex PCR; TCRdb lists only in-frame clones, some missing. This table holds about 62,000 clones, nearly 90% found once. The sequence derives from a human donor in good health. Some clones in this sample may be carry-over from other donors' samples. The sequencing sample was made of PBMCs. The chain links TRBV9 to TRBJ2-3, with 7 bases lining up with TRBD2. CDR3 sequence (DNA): TGTGCCAGCAGCGCACCGACTAGCCGAGTTTGGGGAGATACGCAGTATTTT. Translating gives CASSAPTSRVWGDTQYF.